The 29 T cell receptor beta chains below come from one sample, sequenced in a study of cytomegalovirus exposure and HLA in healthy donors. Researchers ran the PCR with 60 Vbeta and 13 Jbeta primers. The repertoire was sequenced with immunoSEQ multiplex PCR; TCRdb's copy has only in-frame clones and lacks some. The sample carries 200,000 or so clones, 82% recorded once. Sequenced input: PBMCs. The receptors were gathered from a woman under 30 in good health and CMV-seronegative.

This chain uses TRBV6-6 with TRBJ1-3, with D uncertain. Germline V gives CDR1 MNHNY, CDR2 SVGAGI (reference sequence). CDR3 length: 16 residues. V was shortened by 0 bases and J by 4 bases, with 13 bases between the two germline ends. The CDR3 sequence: CASSYSIAAAGNTIYF. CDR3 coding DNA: TGTGCCAGCAGTTACTCGATCGCTGCCGCGGGAAACACCATATATTTT.

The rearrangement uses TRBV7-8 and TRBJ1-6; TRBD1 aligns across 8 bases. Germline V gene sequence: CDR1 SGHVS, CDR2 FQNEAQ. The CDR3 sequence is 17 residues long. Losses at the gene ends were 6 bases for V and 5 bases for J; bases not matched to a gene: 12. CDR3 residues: CASSFRSGGADNSPLHF. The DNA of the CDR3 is TGTGCCAGCAGTTTTCGCTCAGGGGGCGCCGATAATTCACCCCTCCACTTT.

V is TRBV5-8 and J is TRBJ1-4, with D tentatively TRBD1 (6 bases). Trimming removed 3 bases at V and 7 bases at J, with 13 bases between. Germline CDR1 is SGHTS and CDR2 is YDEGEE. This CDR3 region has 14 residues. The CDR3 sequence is CASSWGPLGEKLFF. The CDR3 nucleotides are TGTGCCAGCAGCTGGGGGCCGTTGGGTGAAAAACTGTTTTTT. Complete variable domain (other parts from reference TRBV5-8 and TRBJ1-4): EAGVTQSPTHLIKTRGQQATLRCSPISGHTSVYWYQQALGLGLQFLLWYDEGEERNRGNFPPRFSGRQFPNYSSELNVNALELEDSALYLCASSWGPLGEKLFFGSGTQLSVL.

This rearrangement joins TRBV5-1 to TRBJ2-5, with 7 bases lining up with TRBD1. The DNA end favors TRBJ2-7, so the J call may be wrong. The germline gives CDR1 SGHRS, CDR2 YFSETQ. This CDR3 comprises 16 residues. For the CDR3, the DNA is TGCGCCAGCAGAAAGGAAGGGGGCGCCAAGGTTTACGAGCAGTACTTC. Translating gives CASRKEGGAKVYEQYF.

The CDR3 protein is CASSQGSTGVGNTDTQYF. CDR3 coding DNA: TGCGCCAGCAGCCAAGGGAGTACAGGGGTTGGTAACACAGATACGCAGTATTTT. The V call is TRBV4-1, the J call TRBJ2-3, with 7 positions matching TRBD1. The CDR3 totals 18 residues. Germline V lookup: CDR1 MGHRA, CDR2 YSYEKL. V dropped 1 base and J dropped 2; count of bases not matched to a gene: 12.

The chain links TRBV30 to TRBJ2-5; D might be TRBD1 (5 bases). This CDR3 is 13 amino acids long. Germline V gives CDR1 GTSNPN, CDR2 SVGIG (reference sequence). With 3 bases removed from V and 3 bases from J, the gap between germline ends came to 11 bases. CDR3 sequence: CAWSNGQEETQYF. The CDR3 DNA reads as TGTGCCTGGAGCAATGGACAAGAAGAGACCCAGTACTTC.

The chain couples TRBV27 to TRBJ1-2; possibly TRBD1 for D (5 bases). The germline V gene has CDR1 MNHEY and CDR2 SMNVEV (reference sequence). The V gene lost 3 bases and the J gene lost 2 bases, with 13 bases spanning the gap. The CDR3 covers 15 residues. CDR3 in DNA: TGTGCCAGCAGTTTGAATGGGGCGTCCAACTATGGCTACACCTTC. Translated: CASSLNGASNYGYTF.

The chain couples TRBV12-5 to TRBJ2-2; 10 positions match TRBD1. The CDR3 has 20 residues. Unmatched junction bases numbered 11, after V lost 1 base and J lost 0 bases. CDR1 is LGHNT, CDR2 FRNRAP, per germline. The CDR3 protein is CASGLASGTGAESNTGELFF. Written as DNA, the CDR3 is TGTGCTAGTGGTTTGGCCTCCGGGACAGGGGCCGAATCGAACACCGGGGAGCTGTTTTTT.

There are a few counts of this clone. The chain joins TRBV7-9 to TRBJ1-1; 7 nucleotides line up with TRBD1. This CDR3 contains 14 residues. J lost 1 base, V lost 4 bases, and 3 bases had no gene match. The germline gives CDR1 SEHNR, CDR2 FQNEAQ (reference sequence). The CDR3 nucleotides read TGTGCCAGCAGCTCCCGGGACAGGAACACTGAAGCTTTCTTT. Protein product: CASSSRDRNTEAFF.

CDR3 sequence (DNA): TGTGCCAGCAGTGGGATGAGGGCCTACGAGCAGTACTTC. It specifies CASSGMRAYEQYF. V is TRBV6-5 and J is TRBJ2-7; a weak D match, TRBD2 (5 bases). Germline V lookup: CDR1 MNHEY, CDR2 SVGAGI. Trimming shortened V by 5 bases and J by 2 bases, and 10 bases separated the two germline ends. The CDR3 is 13 amino acids.

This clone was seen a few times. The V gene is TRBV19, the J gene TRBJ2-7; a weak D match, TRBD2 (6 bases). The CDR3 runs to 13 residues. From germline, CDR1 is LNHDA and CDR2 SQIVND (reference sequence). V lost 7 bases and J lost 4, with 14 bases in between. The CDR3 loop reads CASKGGVQYEQYF. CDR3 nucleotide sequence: TGTGCCAGTAAGGGCGGGGTCCAATACGAGCAGTACTTC.

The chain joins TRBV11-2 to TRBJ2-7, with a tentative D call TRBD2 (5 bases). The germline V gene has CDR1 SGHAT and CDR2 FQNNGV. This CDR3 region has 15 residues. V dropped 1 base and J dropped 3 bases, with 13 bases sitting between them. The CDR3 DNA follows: TGTGCCAGCAGCTTAGGTAGGACGGGATACTACGAGCAGTACTTC. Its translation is CASSLGRTGYYEQYF.

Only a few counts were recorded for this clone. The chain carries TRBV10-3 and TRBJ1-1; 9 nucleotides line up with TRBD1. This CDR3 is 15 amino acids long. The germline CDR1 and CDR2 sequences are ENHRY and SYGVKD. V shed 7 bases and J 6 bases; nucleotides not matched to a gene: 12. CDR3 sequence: CAIKGVDRGVPEAFF. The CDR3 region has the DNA TGTGCCATCAAGGGAGTGGACAGGGGAGTCCCTGAAGCTTTCTTT.

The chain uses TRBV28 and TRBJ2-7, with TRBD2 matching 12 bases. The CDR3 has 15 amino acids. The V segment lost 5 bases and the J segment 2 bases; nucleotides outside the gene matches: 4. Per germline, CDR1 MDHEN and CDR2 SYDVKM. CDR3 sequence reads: CASSPGLAGPYEQYF. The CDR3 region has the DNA TGTGCCAGCAGTCCCGGACTAGCGGGGCCCTACGAGCAGTACTTC.

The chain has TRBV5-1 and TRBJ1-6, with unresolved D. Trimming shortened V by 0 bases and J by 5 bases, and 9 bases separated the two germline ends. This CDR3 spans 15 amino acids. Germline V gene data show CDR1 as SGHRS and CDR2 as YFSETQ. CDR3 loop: CASSLGAGNNSPLHF. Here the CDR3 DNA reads TGCGCCAGCAGCTTGGGGGCAGGTAATAATTCACCCCTCCACTTT.

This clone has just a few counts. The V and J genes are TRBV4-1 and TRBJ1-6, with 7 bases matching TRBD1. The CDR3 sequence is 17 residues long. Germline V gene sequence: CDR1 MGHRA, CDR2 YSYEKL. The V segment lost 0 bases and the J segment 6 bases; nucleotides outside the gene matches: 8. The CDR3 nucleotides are TGCGCCAGCAGCCAAGATCCAAGGAGACAGGGTAATTCACCCCTCCACTTT. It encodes CASSQDPRRQGNSPLHF.

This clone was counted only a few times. The CDR3 loop is CASSSMLAGGGNEQFF. DNA for the CDR3: TGTGCCAGCAGCTCGATGCTAGCGGGAGGTGGCAATGAGCAGTTCTTC. The genes are TRBV7-3 and TRBJ2-1; TRBD2 matches at 11 bases. Trimming took 4 bases from V and 6 from J; bases not matched to a gene: 8. This CDR3 has 16 residues. Germline CDR1 is SGHTA and CDR2 is FQGTGA.

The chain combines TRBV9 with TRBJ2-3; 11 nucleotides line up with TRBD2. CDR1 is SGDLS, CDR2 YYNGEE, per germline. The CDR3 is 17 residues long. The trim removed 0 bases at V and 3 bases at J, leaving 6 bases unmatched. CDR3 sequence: CASSVESLAGGTDTQYF. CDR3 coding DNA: TGTGCCAGCAGCGTAGAGTCCTTAGCGGGGGGGACAGATACGCAGTATTTT. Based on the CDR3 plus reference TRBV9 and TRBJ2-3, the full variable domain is DSGVTQTPKHLITATGQRVTLRCSPRSGDLSVYWYQQSLDQGLQFLIQYYNGEERAKGNILERFSAQQFPDLHSELNLSSLELGDSALYFCASSVESLAGGTDTQYFGPGTRLTVL.

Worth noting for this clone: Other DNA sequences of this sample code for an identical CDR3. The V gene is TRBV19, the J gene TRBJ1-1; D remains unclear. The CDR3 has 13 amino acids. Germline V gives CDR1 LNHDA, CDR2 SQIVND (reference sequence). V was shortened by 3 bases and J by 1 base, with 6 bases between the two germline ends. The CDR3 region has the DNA TGTGCCAGTAGTATTGGCAAGAACACTGAAGCTTTCTTT. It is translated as CASSIGKNTEAFF.

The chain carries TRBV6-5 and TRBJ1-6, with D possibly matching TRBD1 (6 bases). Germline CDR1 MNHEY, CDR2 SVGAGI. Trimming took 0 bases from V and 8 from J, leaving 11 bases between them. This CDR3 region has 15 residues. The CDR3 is CASSYSQGFHSPLHF. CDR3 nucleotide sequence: TGTGCCAGCAGTTACTCGCAGGGGTTTCATTCACCCCTCCACTTT.

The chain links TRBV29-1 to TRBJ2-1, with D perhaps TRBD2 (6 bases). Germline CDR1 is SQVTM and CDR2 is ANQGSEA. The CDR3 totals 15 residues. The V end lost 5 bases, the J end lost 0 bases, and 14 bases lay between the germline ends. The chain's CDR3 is CSVLTDGSSYNEQFF. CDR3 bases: TGCAGCGTTCTTACGGACGGGAGCTCCTACAATGAGCAGTTCTTC.

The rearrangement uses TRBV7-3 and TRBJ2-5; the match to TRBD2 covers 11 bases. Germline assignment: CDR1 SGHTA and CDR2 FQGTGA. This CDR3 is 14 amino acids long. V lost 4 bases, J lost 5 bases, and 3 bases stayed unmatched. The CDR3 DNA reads TGTGCCAGCAGCTCTAGCGGGAGGATGGAGACCCAGTACTTC. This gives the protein CASSSSGRMETQYF.

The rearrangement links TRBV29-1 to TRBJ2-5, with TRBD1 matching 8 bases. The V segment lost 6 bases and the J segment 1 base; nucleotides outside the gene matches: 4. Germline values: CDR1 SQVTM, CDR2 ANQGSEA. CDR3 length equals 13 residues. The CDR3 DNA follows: TGCAGCGTGGGACAGGTGCTCCAAGAGACCCAGTACTTC. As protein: CSVGQVLQETQYF.

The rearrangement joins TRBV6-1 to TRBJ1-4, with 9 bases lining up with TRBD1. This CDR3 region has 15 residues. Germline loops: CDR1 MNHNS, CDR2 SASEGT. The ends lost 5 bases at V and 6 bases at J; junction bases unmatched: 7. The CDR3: CASSTPTGGHEKLFF. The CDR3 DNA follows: TGTGCCAGCAGTACGCCGACAGGGGGGCATGAAAAACTGTTTTTT.

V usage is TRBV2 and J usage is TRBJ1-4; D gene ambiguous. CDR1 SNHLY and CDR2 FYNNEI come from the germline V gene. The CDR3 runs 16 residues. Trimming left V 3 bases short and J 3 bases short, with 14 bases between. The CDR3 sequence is CASSEAAGQANEKLFF. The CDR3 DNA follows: TGTGCCAGCAGTGAGGCAGCGGGTCAGGCTAATGAAAAACTGTTTTTT. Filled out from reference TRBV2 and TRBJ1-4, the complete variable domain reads EPEVTQTPSHQVTQMGQEVILRCVPISNHLYFYWYRQILGQKVEFLVSFYNNEISEKSEIFDDQFSVERPDGSNFTLKIRSTKLEDSAMYFCASSEAAGQANEKLFFGSGTQLSVL.

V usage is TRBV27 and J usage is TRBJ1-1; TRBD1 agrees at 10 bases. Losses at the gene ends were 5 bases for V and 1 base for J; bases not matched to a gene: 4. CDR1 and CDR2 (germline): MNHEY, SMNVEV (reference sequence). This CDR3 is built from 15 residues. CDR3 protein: CASSPRTGGNTEAFF. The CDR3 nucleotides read TGTGCCAGCAGTCCACGGACAGGGGGGAACACTGAAGCTTTCTTT.

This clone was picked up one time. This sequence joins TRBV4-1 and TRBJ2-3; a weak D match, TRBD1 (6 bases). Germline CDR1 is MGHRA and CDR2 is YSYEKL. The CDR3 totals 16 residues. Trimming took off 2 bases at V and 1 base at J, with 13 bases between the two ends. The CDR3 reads CASSQNTGLGTDTQYF. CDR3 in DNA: TGCGCCAGCAGCCAAAATACAGGGTTGGGCACAGATACGCAGTATTTT.

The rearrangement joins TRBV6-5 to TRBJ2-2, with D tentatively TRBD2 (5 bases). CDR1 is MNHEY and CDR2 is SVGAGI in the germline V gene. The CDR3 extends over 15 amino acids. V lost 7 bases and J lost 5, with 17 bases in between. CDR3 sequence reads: CASKILSSPTGELFF. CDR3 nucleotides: TGTGCCAGCAAAATACTTTCTAGCCCAACCGGGGAGCTGTTTTTT.

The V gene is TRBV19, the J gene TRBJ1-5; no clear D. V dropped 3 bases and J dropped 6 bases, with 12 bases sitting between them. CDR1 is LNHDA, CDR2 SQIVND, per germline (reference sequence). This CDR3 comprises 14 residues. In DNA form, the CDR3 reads TGTGCCAGTAGTATTCGTGGAGTTGGTCAGCCCCAGCATTTT. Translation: CASSIRGVGQPQHF.